Shown below are 32 T cell receptor beta chains from a single sample sequenced in a study of T cells in localized non-small cell lung cancer (dated by TCRdb to 2018 to 2020). Library preparation was by the immunoSEQ multiplex PCR assay. TCRdb mirrors the immuneACCESS table, restricted to in-frame sequences. Some clones are absent from its copies; in checked studies, under half trace to an unresolved V gene, and the reason for the others is unknown. This sample comprises 5,200 or so clones, roughly 88% of them detected only once. The ten largest clones capture almost 60% of the sample. This specimen consisted of peripheral blood mononuclear cells, obtained before any cancer treatment. These receptor sequences come from an older female donor with stage II lung adenocarcinoma.

The chain recombines TRBV19 with TRBJ2-2; D gene ambiguous. The V gene lost 8 bases and the J gene lost 1 base, with 11 bases spanning the gap. This CDR3 has 14 amino acids. Germline V lookup: CDR1 LNHDA, CDR2 SQIVND (reference sequence). The CDR3 DNA follows: TGTGCCAGTTCCTCGGGCGTGAACACCGGGGAGCTGTTTTTT. Amino acids: CASSSGVNTGELFF.

This sequence joins TRBV29-1 and TRBJ2-1; the match to TRBD1 covers 9 bases. V dropped 4 bases and J dropped 3; count of bases not matched to a gene: 4. Germline loops: CDR1 SQVTM, CDR2 ANQGSEA. The CDR3 loop spans 14 amino acids. Here the CDR3 reads CSVVGGQGYNEQFF. CDR3 bases: TGCAGCGTTGTGGGGGGACAGGGCTACAATGAGCAGTTCTTC.

The rearrangement uses TRBV5-1 and TRBJ1-1, with D possibly TRBD1 on 6 matching bases. The V gene lost 7 bases and the J gene lost 1 base, with 14 bases spanning the gap. Germline loops: CDR1 SGHRS, CDR2 YFSETQ. The CDR3 sequence is 14 residues long. In nucleotides, the CDR3 is TGCGCCAGCTCTTGGGGGACACAGAACACTGAAGCTTTCTTT. It encodes CASSWGTQNTEAFF. The whole variable domain, remainder taken from reference TRBV5-1 and TRBJ1-1, is KAGVTQTPRYLIKTRGQQVTLSCSPISGHRSVSWYQQTPGQGLQFLFEYFSETQRNKGNFPGRFSGRQFSNSRSEMNVSTLELGDSALYLCASSWGTQNTEAFFGQGTRLTVV.

The J gene is TRBJ2-5, the V gene TRBV7-9; 9 bases map to TRBD2. With V trimmed by 5 bases and J by 5 bases, 6 bases remained unmatched. The CDR3 has 14 amino acids. Germline loops: CDR1 SEHNR, CDR2 FQNEAQ (reference sequence). The CDR3 reads CASSRIAGAETQYF. The CDR3 nucleotides are TGTGCCAGCAGCCGGATAGCGGGAGCGGAGACCCAGTACTTC. The full variable domain, with the rest looked up from reference TRBV7-9 and TRBJ2-5, is DTGVSQNPRHKITKRGQNVTFRCDPISEHNRLYWYRQTLGQGPEFLTYFQNEAQLEKSRLLSDRFSAERPKGSFSTLEIQRTEQGDSAMYLCASSRIAGAETQYFGPGTRLLVL.

This chain connects TRBV5-1 to TRBJ1-3; TRBD1 is a possible D gene (6 bases). This CDR3 is built from 16 residues. Germline V gene sequence: CDR1 SGHRS, CDR2 YFSETQ. Trimming left V 0 bases short and J 0 bases short, with 10 bases between. CDR3 amino acids: CASSLVGAFSGNTIYF. The DNA for the CDR3 is TGCGCCAGCAGCTTGGTGGGGGCCTTCTCTGGAAACACCATATATTTT.

This clone was observed a handful of times. The V gene is TRBV9, the J gene TRBJ2-3, with 7 bases lining up with TRBD2. The trim removed 3 bases at V and 2 bases at J, leaving 6 bases unmatched. The CDR3 loop spans 15 amino acids. CDR1 SGDLS and CDR2 YYNGEE come from the germline V gene. The CDR3 nucleotides read TGTGCCAGCAGCGGCGGGAGTTGGGTCACAGATACGCAGTATTTT. Protein sequence: CASSGGSWVTDTQYF.

The rearrangement joins TRBV6-4 to TRBJ2-3; 7 bases match TRBD2. Unmatched junction bases numbered 5, after V lost 5 bases and J lost 3 bases. CDR1 and CDR2 (germline): MRHNA, SNTAGT. The CDR3 sequence is 14 residues long. The CDR3 DNA sequence: TGTGCCAGCAGTAACGGGGAGGGAACAGATACGCAGTATTTT. Amino acid sequence: CASSNGEGTDTQYF.

The rearrangement links TRBV18 to TRBJ2-1; D uncertain. The V and J ends lost 2 bases and 2 bases respectively, with 10 bases between them. The V gene's germline CDR1 is KGHSH and CDR2 LQKENI. There are 15 residues in the CDR3. CDR3 DNA sequence: TGTGCCAGCTCACCAGGACGGAGAACCTACAATGAGCAGTTCTTC. It yields the protein CASSPGRRTYNEQFF.

V is TRBV4-1 and J is TRBJ2-1; D remains ambiguous. The germline V gene has CDR1 MGHRA and CDR2 YSYEKL. The germline V and J ends were trimmed by 4 bases and 4 bases, with 2 bases remaining between them. The CDR3 is made up of 11 amino acids. The CDR3 bases are TGCGCCAGCAGCCTATACAATGAGCAGTTCTTC. This encodes CASSLYNEQFF.

The chain uses TRBV7-2 and TRBJ2-2; D unclear. CDR1 and CDR2 (germline): SGHTA, FQGNSA. The CDR3 is made up of 13 amino acids. V was cut by 5 bases and J by 8 bases, with 12 bases left in between. The CDR3 loop reads CASSRGRSGELFF. The CDR3 DNA is TGTGCCAGCAGCCGCGGACGGAGTGGGGAGCTGTTTTTT.

The V and J genes are TRBV7-8 and TRBJ2-2, with D unclear. Trimming removed 5 bases from V and 7 bases from J, with 20 bases in between. The CDR3 runs to 16 residues. Germline V lookup: CDR1 SGHVS, CDR2 FQNEAQ. The CDR3 region is CASSQERQDPIGELFF. The CDR3 region has the DNA TGTGCCAGCAGCCAAGAGAGGCAGGACCCTATCGGGGAGCTGTTTTTT.

The J gene is TRBJ2-1, the V gene TRBV4-1; 12 nucleotides align to TRBD2. Germline CDR1 and CDR2: MGHRA and YSYEKL. The V and J ends lost 0 bases and 0 bases, in that order; junction bases with no gene match: 9. This CDR3 is built from 20 residues. CDR3: CASSQDRVLAGGRSYNEQFF. Here the CDR3 DNA reads TGCGCCAGCAGCCAAGATCGTGTACTAGCGGGGGGACGCTCCTACAATGAGCAGTTCTTC.

A few counts support this clone. The J gene is TRBJ1-1, the V gene TRBV19; no definite D call. The CDR3 is 12 residues long. CDR1 LNHDA and CDR2 SQIVND come from the germline V gene (reference sequence). V lost 6 bases and J 3 bases, leaving 8 bases between the germline ends. CDR3: CASRRGDTEAFF. The CDR3 nucleotides read TGTGCCAGTAGAAGAGGAGACACTGAAGCTTTCTTT.

This clone was counted between two and nine times. The genes are TRBV6-5 and TRBJ1-3; D possibly corresponds to TRBD1 (5 bases). In germline, CDR1 is MNHEY, CDR2 SVGAGI. The CDR3 totals 15 residues. Trimming stripped 5 bases from V and 1 base from J, with 12 bases between. CDR3 bases: TGTGCCAGCAGTGGACACCAGGGTTCTGGAAACACCATATATTTT. It specifies CASSGHQGSGNTIYF.

The chain uses TRBV4-1 and TRBJ1-1; possible D gene TRBD1, 6 bases. Trimming pared 4 bases from V and 4 bases from J, leaving 16 bases between. This CDR3 is built from 15 residues. Germline-derived CDR1 and CDR2 are MGHRA and YSYEKL. The CDR3 DNA follows: TGCGCCAGCAGCCGTATCCAGGGAGGGGGCACTGAAGCTTTCTTT. As protein: CASSRIQGGGTEAFF.

In the case of this clone: This may stem from a read error, because a much larger clone lies one nucleotide away. The chain carries TRBV28 and TRBJ1-6; 9 positions match TRBD1. The CDR3 runs 16 residues. The germline CDR1 and CDR2 sequences are MDHEN and SYDVKM. The junction had 9 bases not matched to a gene; V was cut back by 3 bases and J by 9 bases. The CDR3 sequence: CASSLLRDRAGSPLHF. DNA for the CDR3: TGTGCCAGCAGTTTGCTACGGGACAGGGCGGGTTCACCCCTCCACTTT.

J is TRBJ1-5 and V is TRBV30, with TRBD1 matching 10 bases. Trimming took 3 bases from V and 1 from J; bases not matched to a gene: 6. The CDR3 runs to 16 residues. CDR1 GTSNPN and CDR2 SVGIG come from the germline V gene (reference sequence). Here the CDR3 reads CAWRDGQGGSNQPQHF. DNA for the CDR3: TGTGCCTGGAGGGATGGACAGGGGGGAAGCAATCAGCCCCAGCATTTT.

This chain joins TRBV18 and TRBJ2-6; D may correspond to TRBD1 or TRBD2 (5 bases each). Between the trimmed V and J ends, which lost 4 bases and 2 bases, there was a span of 24 bases. CDR3 length: 20 residues. Germline CDR1 KGHSH, CDR2 LQKENI. CDR3 coding DNA: TGTGCCAGCTCACGGAAATTGCTGGGGACGCCCATTGCTGGGGCCAACGTCCTGACTTTC. It codes for CASSRKLLGTPIAGANVLTF. Full variable domain (rest looked up from reference TRBV18 and TRBJ2-6): NAGVMQNPRHLVRRRGQEARLRCSPMKGHSHVYWYRQLPEEGLKFMVYLQKENIIDESGMPKERFSAEFPKEGPSILRIQQVVRGDSAAYFCASSRKLLGTPIAGANVLTFGAGSRLTVL.

The chain links TRBV11-2 to TRBJ1-2; possible D gene TRBD1, 5 bases. Germline CDR1 reads SGHAT; CDR2 reads FQNNGV. The CDR3 loop spans 15 amino acids. The V end was cut by 4 bases, the J end by 6 bases, with 18 bases between. As DNA, the CDR3 is TGTGCCAGCAGCTCCCAGGGTTCCGATAAGGATGGCTACACCTTC. Its translation is CASSSQGSDKDGYTF.

Only one count was recorded for this clone. J is TRBJ2-5 and V is TRBV10-3, with 8 bases fitting TRBD1. Trimming removed 5 bases from V and 2 bases from J; junction bases left unmatched: 13. The CDR3 loop spans 17 amino acids. Germline CDR1 reads ENHRY; CDR2 reads SYGVKD. This CDR3 is CAISPGTGNSGQETQYF. CDR3 bases: TGTGCCATCAGTCCCGGGACAGGCAATTCAGGACAAGAGACCCAGTACTTC.

The rearrangement joins TRBV19 to TRBJ2-3; 7 nucleotides agree with TRBD2. Germline V CDR1 and CDR2: LNHDA, SQIVND (reference sequence). J was trimmed by 2 bases and V by 3 bases; bases with no gene match: 5. The CDR3 is made up of 15 amino acids. The CDR3 DNA reads as TGTGCCAGTAGTATCCTAGCGGATAACACAGATACGCAGTATTTT. It encodes CASSILADNTDTQYF.

This clone is deemed medium-sized (0.01 to 0.1%). The chain employs TRBV7-9 and TRBJ1-1; no clear D gene. The germline V gene has CDR1 SEHNR and CDR2 FQNEAQ (reference sequence). The CDR3 has 13 residues. Trimming took off 5 bases at V and 5 bases at J, with 12 bases between the two ends. The CDR3 loop is CASSPRYGTEAFF. For the CDR3, the DNA is TGTGCCAGCAGCCCCCGTTACGGGACTGAAGCTTTCTTT.

This clone was counted only a few times. The rearrangement uses TRBV7-9 and TRBJ1-2, with 7 bases that match TRBD1. With V trimmed by 5 bases and J by 4 bases, 10 bases remained unmatched. Germline V gives CDR1 SEHNR, CDR2 FQNEAQ (reference sequence). This CDR3 contains 15 residues. This CDR3 is CASSEGAGLSYGYTF. Written as DNA, the CDR3 is TGTGCCAGCAGCGAGGGGGCAGGTTTGAGCTATGGCTACACCTTC.

The chain is built from TRBV6-1 and TRBJ2-5; the match to TRBD1 covers 8 bases. The V and J ends lost 6 bases and 4 bases, in that order; junction bases with no gene match: 1. Germline CDR1 MNHNS, CDR2 SASEGT. The CDR3 sequence is 12 residues long. The CDR3 spells CASSDRGETQYF. The CDR3 DNA reads as TGTGCCAGCAGCGACAGGGGAGAGACCCAGTACTTC.

The rearrangement uses TRBV5-1 and TRBJ1-4, with TRBD1 matching 8 bases. Unmatched junction bases numbered 3, after V lost 2 bases and J lost 6 bases. This CDR3 spans 14 amino acids. The germline CDR1 and CDR2 sequences are SGHRS and YFSETQ. The CDR3 DNA sequence: TGCGCCAGCAGCTTAGGGACAGGTGATGAAAAACTGTTTTTT. Translation gives CASSLGTGDEKLFF.

The chain carries TRBV4-1 and TRBJ1-5; the match to TRBD1 covers 7 bases. The V and J ends lost 0 bases and 3 bases, in that order; junction bases with no gene match: 2. Looked up from germline, CDR1 is MGHRA and CDR2 is YSYEKL. This CDR3 has 15 residues. The DNA for the CDR3 is TGCGCCAGCAGCCAAGACAGGGGGAACAATCAGCCCCAGCATTTT. Encoded protein: CASSQDRGNNQPQHF.

This rearrangement joins TRBV18 to TRBJ1-2; D uncertain. Trimming cost V 2 bases and J 4 bases, with 14 bases left between them. Germline lookup yields CDR1 KGHSH and CDR2 LQKENI. CDR3 length equals 15 residues. The CDR3 region has the DNA TGTGCCAGCTCACCAAGGGTGGTCACTACCTATGGCTACACCTTC. This gives the protein CASSPRVVTTYGYTF.

The chain carries TRBV19 and TRBJ1-2; TRBD1 matches at 9 bases. Trimming took 6 bases from V and 5 from J; bases not matched to a gene: 13. In germline, CDR1 is LNHDA, CDR2 SQIVND (reference sequence). The CDR3 consists of 16 residues. The CDR3 coding sequence is TGTGCCAGTAGGCAACAGGGGGCTTCCGTGAGGTATGGCTACACCTTC. It codes for CASRQQGASVRYGYTF.

This clone has just one count. This chain uses TRBV18 with TRBJ2-5, with no clear D. The V gene's germline CDR1 is KGHSH and CDR2 LQKENI. The CDR3 is made up of 14 amino acids. Trimming took 3 bases from V and 4 from J, leaving 12 bases between them. The CDR3 sequence: CASSPPQSGETQYF. The CDR3 region has the DNA TGTGCCAGCTCACCGCCGCAGTCCGGAGAGACCCAGTACTTC.

CDR3 in amino acids: CASSLDGGVVPYEQYV. Written as DNA, the CDR3 is TGTGCCAGCAGTTTAGATGGCGGGGTCGTCCCCTACGAGCAGTACGTC. The chain employs TRBV28 and TRBJ2-7; D perhaps matches TRBD2 (6 bases). The CDR3 is 16 residues long. The V and J ends lost 2 bases and 2 bases respectively, with 16 bases between them. Germline V gene sequence: CDR1 MDHEN, CDR2 SYDVKM.

V and J are TRBV10-1 and TRBJ2-2; D gene uncertain. The ends were cut back, 7 bases at V and 4 bases at J, with 13 bases in the middle. Germline V gene lookup returns CDR1 WNHNN and CDR2 SYGVQD (reference sequence). CDR3 length: 14 amino acids. The DNA of the CDR3 is TGCGCCAGCAAGGAGAACCAATTCACCGGGGAGCTGTTTTTT. This translates into CASKENQFTGELFF.

The V call is TRBV7-8, the J call TRBJ1-5; D call uncertain. CDR1 is SGHVS, CDR2 FQNEAQ, per germline. Trimming pared 5 bases from V and 11 bases from J, leaving 10 bases between. The CDR3 has 11 amino acids. The DNA of the CDR3 is TGTGCCAGCAGCGCGGACGGAGCCCAGCATTTT. This codes for CASSADGAQHF.